This is a list of T cell receptor beta chains from one sample in a study of PD-L1 blockade in urothelial cancer. Generated by immunoSEQ multiplex PCR, the TCRdb table keeps only in-frame clones and is missing some. The table shows roughly 84,000 clones, with over 80% occurring only once. The sequences come from PBMCs, collected around atezolizumab (anti-PD-L1) treatment. The source of these receptors is a man in his 70s with urothelial cancer. CDR3s include the opening cysteine and the closing phenylalanine or tryptophan. The D gene is left open where the match is weak. Not every row has a clone size; where given, it reads once, few, many or a size class.

TRBV6-5	TRBD1	.	TRBJ2-7	CASRDRAGEQYF	TGTGCCAGCAGGGACAGGGCCGGGGAGCAGTACTTC
TRBV4-3	.	few	TRBJ2-1	CASSQDWGTRYNEQFF	TGCGCCAGCAGCCAAGATTGGGGGACACGCTACAATGAGCAGTTCTTC
TRBV9	TRBD1	.	TRBJ1-1	CASSPSGTGGTEAFF	TGTGCCAGCAGCCCGTCAGGGACAGGGGGCACTGAAGCTTTCTTT
TRBV5-1	.	.	TRBJ1-6	CASSLDMVSSYNSPLHF	TGCGCCAGCAGCTTGGATATGGTTAGCTCCTATAATTCACCCCTCCACTTT
TRBV4-2	TRBD2	medium-sized	TRBJ2-7	CASSQDYNGRDEQYF	TGTGCCAGCAGCCAAGATTATAACGGGAGGGACGAGCAGTACTTC
TRBV11-3	TRBD2	.	TRBJ2-3	CASSQTSGRRTDTQYF	TGTGCCAGCAGCCAGACTAGCGGGAGACGCACAGATACGCAGTATTTT
TRBV9	TRBD2	once	TRBJ2-3	CASSPGLAGVTDTQYF	TGTGCCAGCAGCCCCGGACTAGCGGGAGTCACAGATACGCAGTATTTT
TRBV5-4	TRBD1	.	TRBJ1-1	CASSLGQTTGVAFF	TGTGCCAGCAGCTTAGGGCAAACGACAGGGGTAGCTTTCTTT
TRBV5-1	TRBD1	.	TRBJ1-4	CASSTGQGGEKLFF	TGCGCCAGCAGCACGGGACAGGGTGGTGAAAAACTGTTTTTT
TRBV5-5	.	.	TRBJ1-3	CASSLVLAGDSGNTIYF	TGTGCCAGCAGCTTGGTTCTGGCCGGAGACTCTGGAAACACCATATATTTT
TRBV7-2	.	.	TRBJ1-1	CASSNTEGGTEAFF	TGTGCCAGCAGCAACACGGAAGGGGGCACTGAAGCTTTCTTT
TRBV5-1	.	.	TRBJ1-6	CASSLGGPTVRDYNSPLHF	TGCGCCAGCAGCTTGGGGGGTCCGACGGTCAGGGACTATAATTCACCCCTCCACTTT
TRBV13	TRBD1	.	TRBJ1-2	CASTFGTGGEGGYTF	TGTGCCAGCACCTTTGGGACAGGGGGCGAGGGTGGCTACACCTTC
TRBV19	.	.	TRBJ2-7	CASTPKGAGASYEQYF	TGTGCCAGTACCCCCAAAGGGGCAGGGGCCTCCTACGAGCAGTACTTC
TRBV9	TRBD1	.	TRBJ2-5	CASSVEGQGMRGETQYF	TGTGCCAGCAGCGTAGAGGGACAGGGCATGAGGGGGGAGACCCAGTACTTC
TRBV5-1	.	.	TRBJ2-3	CASSLANRFTDTQYF	TGCGCCAGCAGCTTAGCCAACAGGTTCACAGATACGCAGTATTTT
TRBV2	.	.	TRBJ1-1	CASSERGTGSIYTEAFF	TGTGCCAGCAGTGAACGTGGTACCGGGTCAATATACACTGAAGCTTTCTTT
TRBV4-2	TRBD2	.	TRBJ2-5	CASSQGGVGGGRETQYF	TGTGCCAGCAGCCAAGGGGGTGTGGGCGGGGGACGAGAGACCCAGTACTTC
TRBV2	.	.	TRBJ1-1	CASRENGEAFF	TGTGCCAGCAGGGAAAACGGTGAAGCTTTCTTT
TRBV5-1	TRBD1	.	TRBJ1-4	CASSLAPQGAGEKLFF	TGCGCCAGCAGCTTGGCGCCACAGGGGGCTGGTGAAAAACTGTTTTTT
TRBV6-5	TRBD2	.	TRBJ2-5	CASSYSLAGGQETQYF	TGTGCCAGCAGTTACTCGCTAGCGGGGGGGCAAGAGACCCAGTACTTC
TRBV2	TRBD1	.	TRBJ1-4	CASRTGDKEKLFF	TGTGCCAGTAGAACAGGGGACAAGGAAAAACTGTTTTTT
TRBV30	TRBD1	.	TRBJ1-3	CACKQGAGNTIYF	TGTGCCTGCAAACAGGGGGCGGGAAACACCATATATTTT
TRBV4-2	.	.	TRBJ1-2	CASSQDPNGLRQGYTF	TGTGCCAGCAGCCAAGATCCCAATGGACTCCGGCAAGGCTACACCTTC
TRBV2	.	.	TRBJ1-1	CASSLDYLNTEAFF	TGTGCCAGCAGTCTGGACTACCTGAACACTGAAGCTTTCTTT
TRBV2	TRBD1	.	TRBJ2-3	CASSELAGGDTQYF	TGTGCCAGCAGTGAATTGGCAGGGGGAGATACGCAGTATTTT
TRBV4-2	TRBD2	.	TRBJ2-3	CASSQNHGTSGQHTQYF	TGTGCCAGCAGCCAAAACCATGGGACTAGCGGTCAACATACGCAGTATTTT
TRBV28	TRBD1	.	TRBJ1-2	CASTPGQGKGYTF	TGTGCCAGCACCCCGGGACAGGGGAAAGGCTACACCTTC
TRBV2	TRBD2	.	TRBJ2-3	CASTPGLAVDTQYF	TGTGCCAGCACCCCCGGACTAGCTGTAGATACGCAGTATTTT
TRBV7-2	TRBD2	.	TRBJ2-5	CASSLTGTSYETQYF	TGTGCCAGCAGCTTAACCGGGACTAGCTACGAGACCCAGTACTTC
TRBV2	.	.	TRBJ1-2	CASKNVRRGYGYTF	TGTGCCAGCAAGAATGTTCGAAGGGGCTATGGCTACACCTTC
TRBV19	TRBD2	.	TRBJ2-1	CASSTGLAGGPALYNEQFF	TGTGCCAGTAGTACGGGACTAGCGGGAGGGCCGGCCCTCTACAATGAGCAGTTCTTC
TRBV18	.	.	TRBJ2-7	CASSPAGQGGHEQYF	TGTGCCAGCTCACCTGCGGGGCAGGGCGGGCACGAGCAGTACTTC
TRBV18	.	.	TRBJ1-2	CASSLSTSFDRLGYTF	TGTGCCAGCTCACTCAGTACTAGCTTCGACCGTCTAGGCTACACCTTC
TRBV5-1	.	few	TRBJ1-4	CASNHGGAKEKLFF	TGCGCCAGCAACCACGGGGGGGCAAAGGAAAAACTGTTTTTT